Sequencing of this TCR beta chain was carried out in a study of T cells in Graves' hyperthyroidism and ophthalmopathy. Study results and limitations: Most expanded thyroid clonotypes above 0.001 also appeared in blood. The model foresaw ophthalmopathy a median approximately 6.1 months prior to onset.

About this clonotype: Its antigen is undetermined.

Amplified regions were TCR beta CDR3 sequences from RNA transcripts. The TCR CDR3 was amplified in a first-round RT-PCR using the HTBI primer set. A single record per CDR3 protein comes from TCRdb applying MiXCR to the multiplex PCR reads. The sample includes 300,000 to 450,000 distinct CDR3 sequences, about 14% of them seen just once. Diagnoses used clinical symptoms, serum thyroxine and TRAb, thyroid ultrasound and orbital computed tomography. The germline CDR1 and CDR2 sequences are ENHRY and SYGVKD. The CDR3 runs 13 residues. V trimming: 8 bases; J trimming: 8 bases; junction bases outside the gene matches: 6.

This clonotype originated in a woman under 40 with Graves' ophthalmopathy. Specimen: blood. The rearrangement links TRBV10-3 to TRBJ2-1; the match to TRBD2 covers 10 bases. In DNA form, the CDR3 reads TGTGCCATCCTAGCGGGGGAAGAGGATGAGCAGTTCTTC. Encoded protein: CAILAGEEDEQFF.